The clone carrying this T cell receptor (beta chain) was recorded a few times. No antigen is known for it. Preparation of the TCRbeta library was carried out with unique molecular identifiers. Each CDR3 protein is one row after TCRdb ran MiXCR on the PCR reads. The sample yields approximately 220,000 distinct CDR3 sequences, over 15% seen once. These data come from a study of T-cell reconstitution after alpha-beta-depleted transplantation in children. General study points: T-cell counts and diversity at one year following transplant were attributed mainly to newly produced T cells. At around two months after transplant, the alpha-beta T cells were reportedly derived from several hundred expanded clones that came from non-depleted graft cells. The high TCRbeta diversity at day 60 in some patients came from surviving recipient T cells and thymic progenitors.

Germline V gene lookup returns CDR1 SGHAT and CDR2 FQNNGV. CDR3 length: 21 residues. V was clipped by 4 bases and J by 1 base, with 29 bases between them. The J gene is TRBJ1-5, the V gene TRBV11-2; tentative D call: TRBD1 (6 bases). Sequencing used PBMCs, mostly from graft donor cells, obtained 360 days after TCRalphabeta/CD19-depleted stem cell transplant. This TCR came from a male patient aged 2 to 9 who had a stem cell transplant for acute lymphoblastic leukemia, so the T cells may come from the graft donor. The CDR3 sequence: CASSSSTFDRFAYNSNQPQHF. The CDR3 DNA follows: TGTGCCAGCAGCTCCTCGACTTTCGACAGGTTCGCGTACAACAGCAATCAGCCCCAGCATTTT. The full variable domain, with the rest looked up from reference TRBV11-2 and TRBJ1-5, is EAGVAQSPRYKIIEKRQSVAFWCNPISGHATLYWYQQILGQGPKLLIQFQNNGVVDDSQLPKDRFSAERLKGVDSTLKIQPAKLEDSAVYLCASSSSTFDRFAYNSNQPQHFGDGTRLSIL.